This T cell receptor beta chain was identified during a study of long-term antiretroviral therapy in people with HIV. The germline V gene has CDR1 SEHNR and CDR2 FQNEAQ (reference sequence). With 4 bases removed from V and 5 bases from J, the gap between germline ends came to 27 bases. This CDR3 comprises 18 residues. Samples were assayed with immunoSEQ v3.0 at survey level. Profiled with immunoSEQ multiplex PCR; TCRdb holds only in-frame clones, not every one. This sample has about 25,000 clones, with around 80% found just once. Study observations and caveats: Relative to transplant donor controls, diversity remained lower despite increasing after ART. Missing from the dataset were any data on ART adherence, viral resistance or therapy changes. Pre-ART clonal expansions dominated every time point's repertoire.

Comment on this clone: Its antigen is not identified.

The sequence was collected from a woman aged 35 to 49 with HIV. The input for sequencing was unsorted PBMCs, taken 0.5 years after starting antiretroviral therapy. The J gene is TRBJ2-7, the V gene TRBV7-9; D perhaps matches TRBD2 (5 bases). The CDR3: CASSYPPGDRVNGHEQYF. CDR3 bases: TGTGCCAGCAGCTATCCTCCCGGGGATAGGGTGAATGGGCACGAGCAGTACTTC.